This T cell receptor beta chain was documented in a study of technical replicates of blood from a few donors. Measured with immunoSEQ multiplex PCR; TCRdb has only the in-frame clones, and not every one. The profile covers some 80,000 clones, with 94% appearing a single time and 0.38% taken by the ten largest. The germline CDR1 and CDR2 sequences are LGHNA and YNFKEQ. V shed 0 bases and J shed 3 bases, with 5 bases lying between them. This CDR3 spans 13 amino acids. Sequenced material: T cells isolated from PBMCs. The chain joins TRBV4-2 to TRBJ2-5, with D unclear. This TCR was recovered from a human donor in good health. CDR3 in amino acids: CASSQETEETQYF. In nucleotides, the CDR3 is TGTGCCAGCAGCCAAGAAACAGAAGAGACCCAGTACTTC.